The subject of this entry is one T cell receptor beta chain. The repertoire was sequenced with immunoSEQ multiplex PCR; TCRdb's copy has only in-frame clones and lacks some. The table shows under 400,000 clones, with 88% occurring only once. The data were obtained in a study of cytomegalovirus exposure and HLA in healthy donors. The CDR3 covers 12 residues. V shed 3 bases and J shed 2 bases, with 5 bases lying between them. Germline V lookup: CDR1 WSHSY, CDR2 SAAADI. The sequence was collected from a man younger than 40 in good health and CMV-seronegative. The chain joins TRBV10-2 to TRBJ2-7; D gene ambiguous. Sequenced sample: PBMCs. CDR3 nucleotides: TGCGCCAGCAGTGACAGCGCCTACGAGCAGTACTTC. Its protein product is CASSDSAYEQYF.